This entry features one T cell receptor beta chain sequence. The antigen is not known. This record comes from a study of T cells in tumors after PD-1 blockade. TCRdb keeps only in-frame clones here, not all; method: immunoSEQ multiplex PCR. The sample holds 55,000 to 70,000 clones, about four fifths seen once. The CDR3 has 14 residues. V was clipped by 7 bases and J by 6 bases, with 16 bases between them. CDR1 is MNHEY, CDR2 SVGAGI, per germline. Study results and caveats: Peripheral recruitment is suggested, as some novel exhausted tumor clones were in pre-treatment blood.

This rearrangement joins TRBV6-5 to TRBJ1-5; D is unclear. The source was PBMCs, collected before anti-PD-1 treatment. The clonotype comes from a human donor with basal cell carcinoma. The chain's CDR3 is CASKVGNVGQPQHF. In DNA form, the CDR3 reads TGTGCCAGCAAGGTAGGGAATGTTGGTCAGCCCCAGCATTTT.